This T cell receptor beta chain was documented in a study of T cells in localized non-small cell lung cancer. Study-wide results and caveats: Adjacent lung exhibited a median of 57 among the 100 most abundant tumor clones.

This CDR3 has 15 amino acids. CDR1 and CDR2 (germline): SGDLS, YYNGEE. V dropped 5 bases and J dropped 4; count of bases not matched to a gene: 6. To note about this clone: The antigen is undetermined.

Only in-frame clones appear in the TCRdb table, and some are missing; sequencing was by immunoSEQ multiplex PCR. Of 15,000 or so clones in the sample, around 87% are singletons; the top ten hold approximately 30%. V usage is TRBV9 and J usage is TRBJ2-6; 7 bases fit TRBD1. This clonotype originated in an older male donor with stage II lung adenocarcinoma. The input for sequencing was peripheral blood mononuclear cells, taken before any cancer treatment. The chain's CDR3 is CASSQQGTGANVLTF. The CDR3 DNA reads TGTGCCAGCAGTCAACAGGGGACGGGGGCCAACGTCCTGACTTTC.